These 15 T cell receptor beta chains share one sample of origin, sequenced in a study of T cells in women clearing cervical HPV infection. The assay was immunoSEQ multiplex PCR, and TCRdb's table has in-frame clones only and misses some. The sample spans some 50,000 clones; the ten largest clones claim about 0.94%. Sequenced: blood buffy coat. These receptors all stem from a woman between 18 and 70 years old with a cervical HPV16 infection that either progressed to CIN3+ or cleared (not recorded which).

With regard to this clone: The CDR3 extends 3 residues past the end of the read, so its final part is completed from the germline J gene. The rearrangement joins TRBV5-1 to TRBJ2-3; TRBD2 is a possible D gene (6 bases). The CDR3 is 17 residues long. The V end was cut by 4 bases, the J end by 1 base, with 19 bases between. Germline values: CDR1 SGHRS, CDR2 YFSETQ. CDR3 in amino acids: CASSNNAGRVGTDTQYF. Incomplete CDR3 DNA: TGCGCCAGCAGCAACAATGCGGGGCGCGTGGGCACAGATACG.

Concerning this clone itself: The read gets to within 3 residues of the CDR3 end, and the germline J gene fills in the rest. The chain employs TRBV11-1 and TRBJ1-1, with a weak D call TRBD1 (5 bases). Germline V gene sequence: CDR1 SGHAT, CDR2 FQDESV (reference sequence). The CDR3 extends over 13 amino acids. Trimming removed 5 bases from V and 4 bases from J, with 11 bases in between. The CDR3 DNA, read in part, is TGTGCCAGCAGCCTCACGGGGGTCACTGAA. Amino acids: CASSLTGVTE. The complete CDR3 protein is CASSLTGVTEAFF.

Worth noting for this clone: The CDR3 goes on 3 residues after the read ends, and that part is filled in from the germline J gene. The chain recombines TRBV28 with TRBJ2-1, with D maybe TRBD1 (6 bases). CDR1 is MDHEN and CDR2 is SYDVKM in the germline V gene. Trimming pared 11 bases from V and 5 bases from J, leaving 25 bases between. The CDR3 covers 16 residues. CDR3 amino acids: CAGARQDRPPHNEQFF. Incomplete CDR3 DNA: TGTGCCGGAGCCAGGCAGGACAGACCCCCCCACAATGAG.

For this clone: The CDR3 end falls 3 residues outside the read, so it is completed with the germline J gene. The rearrangement joins TRBV5-6 to TRBJ1-4; the D gene is possibly TRBD1 (5 bases). The V gene's germline CDR1 is SGHDT and CDR2 YYEEEE. CDR3 length equals 12 residues. Trimming removed 6 bases at V and 8 bases at J, with 11 bases between. The part of the CDR3 DNA that was read is TGTGCCAGCATCAACTCAGGGGAAAAA. This codes for CASINSGEK. The whole CDR3 sequence reads CASINSGEKLFF.

On this clone itself: The DNA ends 3 residues before the CDR3 does, and the rest of the CDR3 is filled in from the germline J gene. The rearrangement links TRBV30 to TRBJ1-1; 7 bases fit TRBD1. The CDR3 length is 15 residues. V lost 2 bases to trimming and J lost 5 bases; unmatched junction nucleotides: 11. Germline V gene data show CDR1 as GTSNPN and CDR2 as SVGIG (reference sequence). The CDR3 bases that were read are TGTGCCTGGAGTTTAAGGGGACAGATGGGGACTGAA. This encodes CAWSLRGQMGTE. The full CDR3 protein is CAWSLRGQMGTEAFF.

A note on this clone: The CDR3 end is not reached by the read, which stops 3 residues before it; the germline J gene fills it in. The rearrangement uses TRBV7-9 and TRBJ1-2, with D hard to call. Germline CDR1 is SEHNR and CDR2 is FQNEAQ (reference sequence). The CDR3 spans 13 residues. The CDR3 sequence is CASSLLASDTYTF. The CDR3 DNA, read in part, is TGTGCCAGCAGCTTACTGGCCTCAGATACC.

Concerning this clone itself: The observed sequence ends 3 residues before the CDR3 terminus, with the missing tail filled in from the germline J gene. V and J are TRBV19 and TRBJ2-7; D perhaps matches TRBD2 (5 bases). The CDR3 is made up of 15 amino acids. The V and J ends lost 1 base and 2 bases respectively, with 12 bases between them. Germline CDR1 and CDR2: LNHDA and SQIVND (reference sequence). CDR3 bases read: TGTGCCAGTAGTATAGGAAGCGGCTTCACCTACGAG. Its protein is CASSIGSGFTYE. The whole CDR3 protein reads CASSIGSGFTYEQYF.

CDR3 sequence: CSARDAGGGNTIYF. CDR3 bases read: TGCAGTGCTAGAGATGCAGGGGGAGGAAACACC. V usage is TRBV20-1 and J usage is TRBJ1-3; TRBD1 aligns across 7 bases. The read ends 3 residues shy of where the CDR3 ends; the end is completed using the germline J gene. The CDR3 extends over 14 amino acids. J was trimmed by 4 bases and V by 0 bases; bases with no gene match: 3. CDR1 and CDR2 (germline): DFQATT, SNEGSKA (reference sequence).

As for this clone: The sequence runs out 3 residues before the end of the CDR3; the remainder is reconstructed from the germline J gene. V gene TRBV5-1 combines with J gene TRBJ2-2; 7 bases map to TRBD1. The CDR3 contains 15 residues. Per germline, CDR1 SGHRS and CDR2 YFSETQ. J lost 5 bases, V lost 6 bases, and 10 bases had no gene match. CDR3 loop: CASTRDSQKTGELFF. Partial CDR3 DNA: TGCGCCAGCACCCGGGACAGTCAAAAAACCGGGGAG.

The DNA read from the CDR3 is TGTGCCAGCTCACTATGGACTAGCGGGGGCTCCACAGATACG. Translating it yields CASSLWTSGGSTDT. The whole CDR3 protein reads CASSLWTSGGSTDTQYF. The genes are TRBV18 and TRBJ2-3; the match to TRBD2 covers 13 bases. The read finishes 3 residues shy of the CDR3 end, and the germline J gene is used to complete it. The CDR3 has 17 amino acids. With 4 bases clipped from V and 2 bases from J, the junction kept 6 bases outside the gene matches. Germline CDR1 KGHSH, CDR2 LQKENI.

Note on this clone: The CDR3 extends 3 residues past the end of the read, so its final part is completed from the germline J gene. V gene TRBV7-3 combines with J gene TRBJ2-1; 13 positions agree with TRBD2. The CDR3 is 15 amino acids. CDR1 SGHTA and CDR2 FQGTGA come from the germline V gene. J lost 9 bases, V lost 5 bases, and 7 bases had no gene match. CDR3: CASSLTSGRPTEQFF. The sequenced part of the CDR3 DNA is TGTGCCAGCAGCCTGACTAGCGGGAGGCCTACTGAG.

About this clone itself: The CDR3 is cut off 3 residues early in the read; its end comes from the germline J gene. The V gene is TRBV6-1, the J gene TRBJ1-1; possibly TRBD1 for D (5 bases). V was trimmed by 3 bases and J by 4 bases, leaving 6 bases between them. The CDR3 runs to 12 residues. CDR1 is MNHNS, CDR2 SASEGT, per germline. The sequenced CDR3 bases are TGTGCCAGCAGTGAGGGGCGCACTGAA. Its protein is CASSEGRTE. The whole CDR3 is CASSEGRTEAFF.

With respect to this clone: The CDR3 is cut off 3 residues early in the read; its end comes from the germline J gene. The rearrangement uses TRBV20-1 and TRBJ1-5, with a tentative D call TRBD1 (5 bases). CDR3 length equals 15 residues. CDR1 DFQATT and CDR2 SNEGSKA come from the germline V gene (reference sequence). Deletions cut 4 bases from V and 3 bases from J, with 16 bases between. The CDR3 DNA, read in part, is TGCAGTGCTAAAGGGGATTCCAGTGACAATCAGCCC. Its protein is CSAKGDSSDNQP. In full, the CDR3 is CSAKGDSSDNQPQHF.

Note on this clone: The CDR3 goes on 3 residues after the read ends, and that part is filled in from the germline J gene. The chain links TRBV12-3 or TRBV12-4 to TRBJ2-7; 9 bases align to TRBD1. The ends lost 4 bases at V and 6 bases at J; junction bases unmatched: 10. The CDR3 covers 15 residues. The sequenced part of the CDR3 DNA is TGTGCCAGCAGTTCCCTTCCCGCGACAGGGGGCGAG. This sequence encodes CASSSLPATGGE. The complete CDR3 protein is CASSSLPATGGEQYF.

A word on this clone: The observed sequence ends 3 residues before the CDR3 terminus, with the missing tail filled in from the germline J gene. The chain recombines TRBV20-1 with TRBJ1-4; 10 nucleotides align to TRBD1. The germline V gene encodes CDR1 DFQATT and CDR2 SNEGSKA (reference sequence). The CDR3 has 15 amino acids. V was pared by 6 bases and J by 7 bases, with 11 bases of the junction left unmatched. Partial CDR3 DNA: TGCAGTGCAGTGAAGGAGCGGACAGGGGGTGAAAAA. Translation: CSAVKERTGGEK. The full CDR3 protein reads CSAVKERTGGEKLFF.